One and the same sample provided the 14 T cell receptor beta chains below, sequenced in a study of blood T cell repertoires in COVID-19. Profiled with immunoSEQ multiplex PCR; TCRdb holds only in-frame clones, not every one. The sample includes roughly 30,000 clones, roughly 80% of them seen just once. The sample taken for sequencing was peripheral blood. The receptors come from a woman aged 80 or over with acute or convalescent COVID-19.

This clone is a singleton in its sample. The CDR3, as DNA: TGTGCCAGCAGTTCCGCCCCTACCAATGAGCAGTTCTTC. It yields the protein CASSSAPTNEQFF. The gene calls are TRBV6-5 and TRBJ2-1; no reliable D call. From germline, CDR1 is MNHEY and CDR2 SVGAGI. V was pared by 4 bases and J by 6 bases, with 10 bases between. The CDR3 has 13 amino acids.

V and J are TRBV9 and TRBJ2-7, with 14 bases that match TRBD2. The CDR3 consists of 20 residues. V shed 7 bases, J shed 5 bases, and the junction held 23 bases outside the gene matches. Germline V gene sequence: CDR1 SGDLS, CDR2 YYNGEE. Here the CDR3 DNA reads TGTGCCAGCCAGAGAACCCAGGGGGCGACTAGCGGGAGGGAGTTGGACGAGCAGTACTTC. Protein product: CASQRTQGATSGRELDEQYF.

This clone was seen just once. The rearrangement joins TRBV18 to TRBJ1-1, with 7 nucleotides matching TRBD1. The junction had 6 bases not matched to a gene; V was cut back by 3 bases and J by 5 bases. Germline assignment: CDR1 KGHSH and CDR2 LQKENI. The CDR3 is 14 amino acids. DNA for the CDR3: TGTGCCAGCTCACCCTCAGGGGGGAGGACTGAAGCTTTCTTT. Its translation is CASSPSGGRTEAFF. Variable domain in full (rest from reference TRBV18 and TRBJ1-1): NAGVMQNPRHLVRRRGQEARLRCSPMKGHSHVYWYRQLPEEGLKFMVYLQKENIIDESGMPKERFSAEFPKEGPSILRIQQVVRGDSAAYFCASSPSGGRTEAFFGQGTRLTVV.

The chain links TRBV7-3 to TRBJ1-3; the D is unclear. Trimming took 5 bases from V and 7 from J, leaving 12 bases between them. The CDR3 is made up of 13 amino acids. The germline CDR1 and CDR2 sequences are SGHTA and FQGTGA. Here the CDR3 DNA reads TGTGCCAGCAGCCCCGGGATCGGGAACACCATATATTTT. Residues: CASSPGIGNTIYF.

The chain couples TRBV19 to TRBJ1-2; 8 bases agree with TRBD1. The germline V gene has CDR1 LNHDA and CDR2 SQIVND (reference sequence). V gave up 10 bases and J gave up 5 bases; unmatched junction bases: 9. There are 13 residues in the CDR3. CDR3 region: CATRRQGIYGYTF. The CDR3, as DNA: TGTGCCACCCGGAGACAGGGGATTTATGGCTACACCTTC.

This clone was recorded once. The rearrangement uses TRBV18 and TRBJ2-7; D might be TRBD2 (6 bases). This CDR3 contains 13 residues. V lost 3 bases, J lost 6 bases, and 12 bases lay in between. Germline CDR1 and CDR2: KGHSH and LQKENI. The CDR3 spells CASSPEGPGEQYF. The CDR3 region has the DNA TGTGCCAGCTCACCGGAGGGGCCGGGCGAGCAGTACTTC.

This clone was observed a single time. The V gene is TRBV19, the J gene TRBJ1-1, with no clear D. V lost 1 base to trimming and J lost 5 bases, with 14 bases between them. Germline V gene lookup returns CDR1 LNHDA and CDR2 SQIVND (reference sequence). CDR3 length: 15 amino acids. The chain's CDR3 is CASSIVGGGYTEAFF. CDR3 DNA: TGTGCCAGTAGTATAGTTGGCGGTGGGTATACTGAAGCTTTCTTT.

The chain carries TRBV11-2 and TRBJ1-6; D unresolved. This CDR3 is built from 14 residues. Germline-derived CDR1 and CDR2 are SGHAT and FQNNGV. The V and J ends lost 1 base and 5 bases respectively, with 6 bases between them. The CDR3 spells CASSLALNNSPLHF. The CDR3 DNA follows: TGTGCCAGCAGCTTAGCCCTAAATAATTCACCCCTCCACTTT.

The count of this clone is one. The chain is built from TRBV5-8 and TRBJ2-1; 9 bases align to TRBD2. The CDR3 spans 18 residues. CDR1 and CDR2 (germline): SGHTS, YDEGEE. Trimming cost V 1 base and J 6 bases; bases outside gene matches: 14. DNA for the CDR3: TGTGCCAGCAGCTTGCCTAGGGGTCGGACTAGCGCTATCAATGAGCAGTTCTTC. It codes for CASSLPRGRTSAINEQFF.

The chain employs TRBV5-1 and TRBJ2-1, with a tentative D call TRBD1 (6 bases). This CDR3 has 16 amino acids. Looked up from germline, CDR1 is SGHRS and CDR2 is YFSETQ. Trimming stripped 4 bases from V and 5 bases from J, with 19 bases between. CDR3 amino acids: CASSAWDAAGDNEQFF. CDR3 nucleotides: TGCGCCAGCAGCGCATGGGACGCCGCAGGGGACAATGAGCAGTTCTTC. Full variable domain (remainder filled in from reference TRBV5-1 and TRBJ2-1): KAGVTQTPRYLIKTRGQQVTLSCSPISGHRSVSWYQQTPGQGLQFLFEYFSETQRNKGNFPGRFSGRQFSNSRSEMNVSTLELGDSALYLCASSAWDAAGDNEQFFGPGTRLTVL.

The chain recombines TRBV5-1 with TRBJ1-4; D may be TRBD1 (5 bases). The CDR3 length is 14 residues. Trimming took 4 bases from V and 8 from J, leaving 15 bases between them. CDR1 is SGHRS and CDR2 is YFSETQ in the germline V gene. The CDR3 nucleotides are TGCGCCAGCAGCAGGGGTTCCCTATCCGAAAAACTGTTTTTT. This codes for CASSRGSLSEKLFF.

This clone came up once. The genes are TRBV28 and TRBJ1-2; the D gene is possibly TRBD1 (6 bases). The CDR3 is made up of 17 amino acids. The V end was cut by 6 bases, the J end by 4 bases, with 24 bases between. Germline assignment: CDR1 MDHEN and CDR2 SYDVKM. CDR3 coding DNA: TGTGCCAGCAGCCAGACCCCGACAGGCTTGAAAGGCTATGGCTACACCTTC. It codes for CASSQTPTGLKGYGYTF.

CDR3 nucleotide sequence: TGCGCCAGCCAACTTGACAGGAAAGTTTCCTACGAGCAGTACTTC. Translated, it gives CASQLDRKVSYEQYF. The V gene is TRBV10-2, the J gene TRBJ2-7; weak D call: TRBD1 (6 bases). The CDR3 runs 15 residues. The V end was cut by 8 bases, the J end by 1 base, with 18 bases between. From germline, CDR1 is WSHSY and CDR2 SAAADI.

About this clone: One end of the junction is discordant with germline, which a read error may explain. The CDR3 spells CASSLGTHQSDRTPGGAVF. The CDR3, as DNA: TGTGCCAGCAGCTTAGGGACACATCAATCGGACCGCACACCCGGCGGAGCTGTTTTT. The V gene is TRBV7-2, the J gene TRBJ2-2, with a possible D match to TRBD1 (5 bases). The CDR3 has 19 amino acids. Germline V gene sequence: CDR1 SGHTA, CDR2 FQGNSA.